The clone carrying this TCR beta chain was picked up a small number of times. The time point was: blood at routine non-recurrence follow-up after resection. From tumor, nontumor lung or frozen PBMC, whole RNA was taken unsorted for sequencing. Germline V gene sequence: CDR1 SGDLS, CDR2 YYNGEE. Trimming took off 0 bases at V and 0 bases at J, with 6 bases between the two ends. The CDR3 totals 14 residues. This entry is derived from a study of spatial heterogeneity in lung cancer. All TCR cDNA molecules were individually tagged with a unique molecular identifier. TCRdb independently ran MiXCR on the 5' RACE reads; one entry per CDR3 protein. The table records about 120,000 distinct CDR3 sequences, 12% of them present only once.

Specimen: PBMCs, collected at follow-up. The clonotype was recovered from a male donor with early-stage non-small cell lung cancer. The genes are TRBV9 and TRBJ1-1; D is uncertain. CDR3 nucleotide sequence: TGTGCCAGCAGCGTAGGGGCTGTGAACACTGAAGCTTTCTTT. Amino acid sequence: CASSVGAVNTEAFF.